Listed below are T cell receptor beta chains from one sample, sequenced in a study of blood T cell repertoires in COVID-19. The assay was immunoSEQ multiplex PCR, and TCRdb's table has in-frame clones only and misses some. The profile shows 100,000 to 120,000 clones, about 75% of them singletons. Sequenced sample: peripheral blood. The source of these receptors is a woman older than 75 with active or convalescent COVID-19. Each CDR3 is given with its conserved first and last residue. A D gene is named only where the DNA matches it firmly. Clone size is not always given. Where it is, it says once, few, many or a class for expanded clones.

d_gene: NA; j_gene: TRBJ2-7; v_gene: TRBV27; abundance: NA; CDR3aa: CASSFGQSYEQYF; CDR3nt: TGTGCCAGCAGTTTCGGACAGAGCTACGAGCAGTACTTC
d_gene: TRBD2; j_gene: TRBJ2-7; v_gene: TRBV6-5; abundance: many; CDR3aa: CASSYGTSGNYEQYF; CDR3nt: TGTGCCAGCAGTTACGGGACTAGCGGGAACTACGAGCAGTACTTC
d_gene: NA; j_gene: TRBJ2-7; v_gene: TRBV6-2/TRBV6-3; abundance: NA; CDR3aa: CASSPGRVYEQYF; CDR3nt: TGTGCCAGCAGTCCCGGGAGAGTCTACGAGCAGTACTTC
d_gene: TRBD1; j_gene: TRBJ2-4; v_gene: TRBV6-6; abundance: NA; CDR3aa: CASRPGQGLAKNIQYF; CDR3nt: TGTGCCAGCAGACCCGGACAGGGTCTTGCCAAAAACATTCAGTACTTC
d_gene: NA; j_gene: TRBJ2-1; v_gene: TRBV30; abundance: NA; CDR3aa: CAWSHDGAYNEQFF; CDR3nt: TGTGCCTGGAGTCACGACGGAGCTTACAATGAGCAGTTCTTC
d_gene: NA; j_gene: TRBJ2-1; v_gene: TRBV29-1; abundance: NA; CDR3aa: CSVGPSTLAEQFF; CDR3nt: TGCAGCGTTGGGCCTTCCACCCTAGCCGAGCAGTTCTTC
d_gene: NA; j_gene: TRBJ2-1; v_gene: TRBV11-2; abundance: NA; CDR3aa: CASSFLFSYSYNEQFF; CDR3nt: TGTGCCAGCAGCTTCCTTTTTTCCTACTCCTACAATGAGCAGTTCTTC
d_gene: NA; j_gene: TRBJ1-4; v_gene: TRBV4-3; abundance: once; CDR3aa: CASSQENRDGEKLFF; CDR3nt: TGCGCCAGCAGCCAAGAAAACAGGGACGGGGAAAAACTGTTTTTT
d_gene: TRBD2; j_gene: TRBJ2-3; v_gene: TRBV5-1; abundance: once; CDR3aa: CASSLLGLAVRSTDTQYF; CDR3nt: TGCGCCAGCAGCCTGTTGGGACTAGCGGTCCGAAGCACAGATACGCAGTATTTT
d_gene: NA; j_gene: TRBJ2-5; v_gene: TRBV18; abundance: NA; CDR3aa: CASSPQGWGETQYF; CDR3nt: TGTGCCAGCTCACCACAGGGGTGGGGAGAGACCCAGTACTTC
d_gene: NA; j_gene: TRBJ1-1; v_gene: TRBV5-1; abundance: NA; CDR3aa: CASSLAQYTEAFF; CDR3nt: TGCGCCAGCAGCTTGGCGCAGTACACTGAAGCTTTCTTT
d_gene: NA; j_gene: TRBJ2-2; v_gene: TRBV5-1; abundance: once; CDR3aa: CAPGREVTGELFF; CDR3nt: TGCGCCCCCGGCAGGGAGGTCACCGGGGAGCTGTTTTTT
d_gene: NA; j_gene: TRBJ2-3; v_gene: TRBV18; abundance: NA; CDR3aa: CASSPLAGASTDTQYF; CDR3nt: TGTGCCAGCTCACCACTGGCGGGGGCAAGCACAGATACGCAGTATTTT
d_gene: NA; j_gene: TRBJ2-1; v_gene: TRBV2; abundance: NA; CDR3aa: CASSVVRGTNEQFF; CDR3nt: TGTGCCAGCAGTGTGGTCAGGGGAACCAATGAGCAGTTCTTC
d_gene: TRBD2; j_gene: TRBJ2-3; v_gene: TRBV4-1; abundance: few; CDR3aa: CASSQDSGSGGDTQYF; CDR3nt: TGCGCCAGCAGCCAGGATAGCGGGAGTGGAGGAGATACGCAGTATTTT
d_gene: TRBD1; j_gene: TRBJ1-2; v_gene: TRBV5-4; abundance: NA; CDR3aa: CASSLQGGDRRGYTF; CDR3nt: TGTGCCAGCAGCTTGCAGGGGGGAGACAGGCGTGGCTACACCTTC
d_gene: NA; j_gene: TRBJ1-5; v_gene: TRBV5-1; abundance: NA; CDR3aa: CASSFDGDSNQPQHF; CDR3nt: TGCGCCAGCAGCTTCGACGGAGACTCCAATCAGCCCCAGCATTTT
d_gene: NA; j_gene: TRBJ2-7; v_gene: TRBV5-5; abundance: NA; CDR3aa: CASSSLPGISSEQYF; CDR3nt: TGTGCCAGCAGCTCCCTGCCAGGGATCTCTTCCGAGCAGTACTTC
d_gene: NA; j_gene: TRBJ1-1; v_gene: TRBV2; abundance: NA; CDR3aa: CASSVSGLDTEAFF; CDR3nt: TGTGCCAGCAGTGTATCGGGGTTGGACACTGAAGCTTTCTTT
d_gene: NA; j_gene: TRBJ1-1; v_gene: TRBV19; abundance: NA; CDR3aa: CASSSLRGYTEAFF; CDR3nt: TGTGCCAGTAGTTCTTTACGGGGGTACACTGAAGCTTTCTTT
d_gene: TRBD1; j_gene: TRBJ1-2; v_gene: TRBV19; abundance: NA; CDR3aa: CASSETSGQWGGYTF; CDR3nt: TGTGCCAGTAGTGAAACCTCGGGACAGTGGGGTGGCTACACCTTC
d_gene: TRBD2; j_gene: TRBJ2-1; v_gene: TRBV7-9; abundance: NA; CDR3aa: CASSSLAGGPLSYNEQFF; CDR3nt: TGTGCCAGCAGCTCGCTAGCGGGAGGGCCTCTGTCCTACAATGAGCAGTTCTTC
d_gene: NA; j_gene: TRBJ1-2; v_gene: TRBV27; abundance: NA; CDR3aa: CASSSNRVYGYTF; CDR3nt: TGTGCCAGCAGTTCCAACAGGGTCTATGGCTACACCTTC
d_gene: TRBD2; j_gene: TRBJ2-1; v_gene: TRBV6-5; abundance: once; CDR3aa: CASREGLAGGEQFF; CDR3nt: TGTGCCAGCAGGGAGGGACTAGCGGGAGGTGAGCAGTTCTTC
d_gene: NA; j_gene: TRBJ1-1; v_gene: TRBV29-1; abundance: NA; CDR3aa: CSVRDSSNTEAFF; CDR3nt: TGCAGCGTGCGGGACTCCTCGAACACTGAAGCTTTCTTT
d_gene: NA; j_gene: TRBJ1-1; v_gene: TRBV10-3; abundance: few; CDR3aa: CAISTRGGVNTEAFF; CDR3nt: TGTGCCATCAGTACCCGGGGAGGAGTTAACACTGAAGCTTTCTTT
d_gene: NA; j_gene: TRBJ2-1; v_gene: TRBV5-1; abundance: once; CDR3aa: CASSLGDPHRDEQFF; CDR3nt: TGCGCCAGCAGCTTGGGTGACCCACATCGGGATGAGCAGTTCTTC
d_gene: NA; j_gene: TRBJ1-6; v_gene: TRBV7-8; abundance: NA; CDR3aa: CASSPLSTANNSPLHF; CDR3nt: TGTGCCAGCAGCCCCTTAAGTACAGCAAATAATTCACCCCTCCACTTT
d_gene: NA; j_gene: TRBJ1-1; v_gene: TRBV7-9; abundance: NA; CDR3aa: CASSLVAGKRAFF; CDR3nt: TGTGCCAGCAGCTTAGTAGCAGGGAAGAGAGCTTTCTTT
d_gene: TRBD1; j_gene: TRBJ2-4; v_gene: TRBV15; abundance: once; CDR3aa: CATSLDRGDIQYF; CDR3nt: TGTGCCACCAGCTTAGACAGGGGGGACATTCAGTACTTC
d_gene: TRBD2; j_gene: TRBJ2-7; v_gene: TRBV6-2/TRBV6-3; abundance: NA; CDR3aa: CASSFAGGIHEQYF; CDR3nt: TGTGCCAGCAGTTTTGCGGGAGGGATTCACGAGCAGTACTTC
d_gene: NA; j_gene: TRBJ2-2; v_gene: TRBV7-3; abundance: NA; CDR3aa: CASSLTYRDGELFF; CDR3nt: TGTGCCAGCAGCTTAACGTACCGAGACGGGGAGCTGTTTTTT
d_gene: NA; j_gene: TRBJ1-1; v_gene: TRBV7-9; abundance: NA; CDR3aa: CASSGRGNTEAFF; CDR3nt: TGTGCCAGCTCGGGGAGGGGCAACACTGAAGCTTTCTTT
d_gene: TRBD1; j_gene: TRBJ1-2; v_gene: TRBV27; abundance: NA; CDR3aa: CASSFRTPQQTGNGYTF; CDR3nt: TGTGCCAGCAGTTTCCGGACACCTCAACAGACAGGGAATGGCTACACCTTC
d_gene: NA; j_gene: TRBJ1-4; v_gene: TRBV28; abundance: NA; CDR3aa: CASSPRAWRERDEKLFF; CDR3nt: TGTGCCAGCAGTCCCCGGGCGTGGAGGGAGAGGGATGAAAAACTGTTTTTT
d_gene: NA; j_gene: TRBJ2-5; v_gene: TRBV19; abundance: NA; CDR3aa: CASSMLTGGFETQYF; CDR3nt: TGTGCCAGTAGTATGCTAACTGGGGGCTTTGAGACCCAGTACTTC
d_gene: TRBD1; j_gene: TRBJ2-7; v_gene: TRBV5-1; abundance: few; CDR3aa: CASSLGTGGYEQYF; CDR3nt: TGCGCCAGCAGCTTGGGGACAGGGGGCTACGAGCAGTACTTC
d_gene: TRBD2; j_gene: TRBJ2-3; v_gene: TRBV7-2; abundance: NA; CDR3aa: CASSPRTSGLTDTQYF; CDR3nt: TGTGCCAGCAGCCCACGGACTAGCGGCCTCACAGATACGCAGTATTTT
d_gene: NA; j_gene: TRBJ1-1; v_gene: TRBV20-1; abundance: NA; CDR3aa: CSATGFAARFF; CDR3nt: TGCAGTGCCACCGGTTTTGCCGCTCGATTCTTT
d_gene: NA; j_gene: TRBJ2-1; v_gene: TRBV4-2; abundance: NA; CDR3aa: CASSQGAGRETYNEQFF; CDR3nt: TGTGCCAGCAGCCAAGGGGCGGGACGGGAGACCTACAATGAGCAGTTCTTC